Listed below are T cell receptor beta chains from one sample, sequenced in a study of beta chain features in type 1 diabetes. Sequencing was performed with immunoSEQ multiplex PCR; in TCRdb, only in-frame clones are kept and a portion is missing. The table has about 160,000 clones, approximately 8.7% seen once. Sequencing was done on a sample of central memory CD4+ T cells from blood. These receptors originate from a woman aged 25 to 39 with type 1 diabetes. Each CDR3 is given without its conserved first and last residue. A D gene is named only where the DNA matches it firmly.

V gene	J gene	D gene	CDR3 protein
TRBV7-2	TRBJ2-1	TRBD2	ASSSIAGGLSDEQF
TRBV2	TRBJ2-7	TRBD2	ATSQQGLAGDEQY
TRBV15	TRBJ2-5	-	ATSRDRETQY
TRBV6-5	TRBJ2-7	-	ASSYADYSYEQY
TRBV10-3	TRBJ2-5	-	ASSYPGETQY
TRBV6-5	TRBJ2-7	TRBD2	ASSYSGTMTYEQY
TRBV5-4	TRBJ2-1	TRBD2	ASSLSLAGVDEQF
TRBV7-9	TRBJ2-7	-	ASSLVFTGFSYEQY
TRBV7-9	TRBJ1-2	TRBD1	ASSSPEQGAFGYT
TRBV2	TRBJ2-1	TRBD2	ASSDPGLAGVEQF
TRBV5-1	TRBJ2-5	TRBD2	ASSEAGEETQY
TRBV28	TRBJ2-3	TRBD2	ASTPGTSGTDTQY
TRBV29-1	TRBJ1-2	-	SGQGSYGYT
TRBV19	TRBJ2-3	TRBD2	ASSPLAGPSTDTQY
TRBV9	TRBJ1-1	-	ASSAQGNTEAF
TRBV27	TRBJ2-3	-	ASRFLSGITDTQY
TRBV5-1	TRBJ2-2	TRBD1	ASKDLSGTGNTGELF
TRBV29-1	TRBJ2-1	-	RVSGDSYNEQF
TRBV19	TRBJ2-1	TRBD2	ASSELSGLAGSNEQF
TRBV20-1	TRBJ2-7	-	SALIYEQY
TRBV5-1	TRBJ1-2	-	ASTPGEALNYGYT
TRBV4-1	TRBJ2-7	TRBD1	ASSLGQGYEQY
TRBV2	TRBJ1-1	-	ASSEGAAPKAF
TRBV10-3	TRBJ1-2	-	AISLTQGIGNYGYT
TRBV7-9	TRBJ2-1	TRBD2	ASREGTSGKSYNEQF
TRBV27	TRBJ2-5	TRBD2	ASSRTSGIGETQY
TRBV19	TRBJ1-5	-	ASSILAGDDQPQH
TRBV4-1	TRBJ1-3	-	ASSRGQFRDTIY
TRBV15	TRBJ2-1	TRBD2	ATSRGTSGREF
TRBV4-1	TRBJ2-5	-	ASSQDQISVRETQY
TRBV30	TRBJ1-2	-	AWSTPGRGGYT
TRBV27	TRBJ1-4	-	ASSNPGRREKLF
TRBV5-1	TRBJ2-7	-	ASSQRSSYEQY
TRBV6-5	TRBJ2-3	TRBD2	ASSSLGAGVVDTQY
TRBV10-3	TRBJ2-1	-	ATSPDSSSYNEQF
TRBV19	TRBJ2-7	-	ASREGAYESYEQY